In its sample, the clone carrying this TCR beta chain was seen many times. TCRdb fed the RT-PCR reads into MiXCR, producing one record per CDR3 protein. The table lists approximately 200,000 distinct CDR3 sequences, roughly 14% of them singletons. The data were taken from a study of patients and donors after allogeneic stem cell transplantation. Germline loops: CDR1 DFQATT, CDR2 SNEGSKA (reference sequence). Trimming cost V 4 bases and J 5 bases, with 11 bases left between them. The CDR3 has 12 residues. This TCR was sampled from a human donor who was either an allogeneic HSCT recipient or a stem cell or donor lymphocyte infusion donor (not recorded which). It is not recorded whose cells these are; they may come from a transplant donor. J is TRBJ1-2 and V is TRBV20-1; possible D gene TRBD1, 5 bases. What was sequenced was blood, either unsorted or a sorted T cell fraction (not recorded which). The CDR3 DNA is TGCAGTGCTAACCGAGGGGTATATGGCTACACCTTC. Its protein product is CSANRGVYGYTF.